The clone carrying this TCR beta chain came up many times. The antigen remains unidentified. A read error may account for a junction end that differs from germline. A universal primer site was added by template switching, and unique molecular identifiers were carried by the cDNA. MiXCR, run by TCRdb on the 5' RACE reads, gives a single entry per CDR3 protein. The data show hundreds of thousands of distinct CDR3 sequences, approximately 7.8% seen once. The record originates from a study of identical twins. Broader study findings: Twins' excess sharing was less marked for out-of-frame beta sequences.

Looked up from germline, CDR1 is SGHRS and CDR2 is YFSETQ. The CDR3 loop spans 14 amino acids. This same sample was also part of a study on yellow fever vaccine responses in identical twins. That report notes: Reportedly, twins' vaccine T cell responses looked partly convergent and partly personalized.

The TCR comes from a woman aged 18-29 years in good health. V and J are TRBV5-1 and TRBJ2-5; perhaps TRBD2 as D (6 bases). Sequencing was done on a sample of CD8+ T cells sorted from blood. The chain's CDR3 is CASSLDGGQETQYF. The DNA for the CDR3 is TGTGCCAGCAGTTTAGATGGGGGGCAAGAGACCCAGTACTTC.